The present TCR beta chain was sequenced within a study of response to subunit inactivated influenza vaccine (dated by TCRdb to between 2017 and 2018). A note on the overall study: Deep quantitative profiling of the T cell receptor repertoire was used in the study to follow responses to a trivalent subunit inactivated influenza vaccine.

With regard to this clonotype: Its antigen target is currently unknown. A read error may account for a junction end that differs from germline.

Points the paper makes about the study in general: It was suggested by the authors that each seasonal influenza vaccination may recruit only a limited number of new T cells.

From cysteine to phenylalanine, the CDR3 is 15 amino acids long. The only DNA kept is the CDR3, 45 bases in frame from the first base. Looking up the germline V gene yields CDR1 LGHNA and CDR2 YSLEER. Libraries were made using RT-PCR. Sequenced using an Illumina HiSeq 2500. The public reads were quality trimmed at Q25 with fastp and then assembled into clones with MiXCR by TCRdb, keeping productive beta chains. Rows with a matching CDR3 protein are joined into one entry that keeps the most common DNA and genes. The sample table holds 700,000 to 900,000 distinct CDR3 sequences, of which 21% were seen once. Jointly, the top ten make up more than 8.5% of the sample.

The chain employs TRBV4-3 and TRBJ2-1, with 11 junctional bases fitting TRBD2. This specimen consisted of PBMCs from blood, obtained more than 4 days after vaccination. The clonotype comes from a man in his fifties who received an inactivated influenza vaccine. Donor details come from another sample of the same person, matched by shared clones. The CDR3 reads CASSQGLAGGNELFF. In nucleotides, the sequence is TGCGCCAGCAGCCAAGGGCTAGCGGGGGGCAATGAGCTGTTCTTC.